This TCR beta chain was recorded in a study of blood T cell repertoires in COVID-19. The study drew participants aged 18 to 89 years from approximately 25 US areas. Two negative PCRs, clearance, or symptom resolution characterized the recovered Cohort 3 donors. Produced via immunoSEQ multiplex PCR; TCRdb's table is partial and in-frame only. The sample consists of approximately 200,000 clones, approximately 80% of them appearing once. The CDR3 loop spans 14 amino acids. Germline CDR1 reads LNHDA; CDR2 reads SQIVND (reference sequence). J lost 5 bases, V lost 4 bases, and 8 bases had no gene match. The sequenced sample consisted of PBMCs or T cells enriched from blood (not recorded which). The J gene is TRBJ2-7, the V gene TRBV19; the match to TRBD1 covers 7 bases. The sequence derives from a man in his forties who had recovered from COVID-19. The CDR3 protein is CASSTSTGPNEQYF. CDR3 coding DNA: TGTGCCAGTAGTACCTCGACAGGGCCCAACGAGCAGTACTTC.